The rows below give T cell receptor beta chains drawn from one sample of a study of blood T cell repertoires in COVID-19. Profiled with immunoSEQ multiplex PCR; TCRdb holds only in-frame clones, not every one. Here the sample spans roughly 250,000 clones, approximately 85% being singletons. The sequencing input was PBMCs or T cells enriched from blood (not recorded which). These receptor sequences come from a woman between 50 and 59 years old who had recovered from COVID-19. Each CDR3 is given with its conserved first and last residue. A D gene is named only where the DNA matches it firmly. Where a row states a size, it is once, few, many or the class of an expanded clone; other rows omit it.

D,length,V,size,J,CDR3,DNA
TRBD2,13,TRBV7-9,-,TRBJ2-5,CASSPSGSETQYF,TGTGCCAGCAGCCCTAGCGGGAGCGAGACCCAGTACTTC
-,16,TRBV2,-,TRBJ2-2,CASSEVASASPGSCFF,-
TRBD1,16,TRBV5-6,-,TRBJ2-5,CASSPPGQGYAETQYF,TGTGCCAGCAGCCCCCCGGGACAGGGGTATGCGGAGACCCAGTACTTC
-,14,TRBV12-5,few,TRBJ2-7,CASGSTGLGYEQYF,TGTGCTAGTGGCTCCACAGGGTTGGGCTACGAGCAGTACTTC
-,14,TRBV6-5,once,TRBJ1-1,CASSIDRPGGEAFF,TGTGCCAGCAGCATCGACAGGCCGGGAGGTGAAGCTTTCTTT
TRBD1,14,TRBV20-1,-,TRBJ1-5,CSASLGTGDQPQHF,TGCAGTGCTAGTCTCGGGACAGGGGATCAGCCCCAGCATTTT
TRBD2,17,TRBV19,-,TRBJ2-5,CASSTHGLAGVQETQYF,TGTGCCAGTAGTACACATGGACTAGCGGGAGTACAAGAGACCCAGTACTTC
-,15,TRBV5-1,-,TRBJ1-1,CASSFTGTMNTEAFF,TGCGCCAGCAGCTTCACAGGGACGATGAACACTGAAGCTTTCTTT
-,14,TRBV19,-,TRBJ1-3,CASITTETGNTIYF,TGTGCCAGTATTACGACGGAGACTGGAAACACCATATATTTT
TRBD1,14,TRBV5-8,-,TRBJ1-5,CASSPHRGGGPQHF,TGTGCCAGCAGCCCTCACAGGGGTGGTGGGCCCCAGCATTTT
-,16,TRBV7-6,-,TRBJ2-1,CASSLRLRSGRDEQFF,TGTGCCAGCAGCTTACGTCTTAGGAGTGGGAGAGATGAGCAGTTCTTC
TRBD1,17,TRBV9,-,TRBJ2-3,CASSAVLGQPGTDTQYF,TGTGCCAGCAGCGCCGTTTTGGGACAGCCTGGCACAGATACGCAGTATTTT
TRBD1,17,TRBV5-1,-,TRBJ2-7,CASTESYDRGGRYEQYF,TGCGCCAGCACCGAATCTTACGACAGGGGAGGCAGGTACGAGCAGTACTTC
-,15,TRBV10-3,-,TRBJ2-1,CAISDSGRSYNEQFF,TGTGCCATCAGCGATAGCGGACGCTCCTACAATGAGCAGTTCTTC
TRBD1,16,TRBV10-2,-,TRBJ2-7,CASSEGRTGGISEQYF,TGCGCCAGCAGTGAGGGGAGGACAGGGGGGATTTCCGAGCAGTACTTC
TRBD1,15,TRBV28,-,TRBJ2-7,CASRYLRDRGHEQYF,TGTGCCAGCAGATACCTCCGGGACAGGGGACACGAGCAGTACTTC
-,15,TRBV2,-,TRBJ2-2,CASSVTRSHTGELFF,TGTGCCAGCAGTGTAACTCGGTCCCACACCGGGGAGCTGTTTTTT
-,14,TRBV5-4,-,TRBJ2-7,CASSLDRSSYEQYF,TGTGCCAGCAGCTTGGACCGGAGCTCCTACGAGCAGTACTTC
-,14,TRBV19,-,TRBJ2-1,CASSFGLAYNEQFF,TGTGCCAGTAGTTTCGGACTGGCATACAATGAGCAGTTCTTC
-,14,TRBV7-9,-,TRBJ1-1,CASSLGEGRNEAFF,TGTGCCAGCAGCTTAGGGGAAGGGAGGAATGAAGCTTTCTTT
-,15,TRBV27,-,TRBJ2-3,CASSSRDTYTDTQYF,TGTGCCAGCAGTTCAAGGGACACTTACACAGATACGCAGTATTTT
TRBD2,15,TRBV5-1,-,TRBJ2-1,CASSTGLAGGDPQFF,TGCGCCAGCAGCACCGGACTAGCGGGAGGGGACCCGCAGTTCTTC